These 13 T cell receptor beta chains share one sample of origin, sequenced in a study of spatial heterogeneity in lung cancer. TCRdb used MiXCR to reprocess the 5' RACE reads, holding one entry per CDR3 protein. The table lists about 4,200 distinct CDR3 sequences, roughly 6.3% of them singletons, with less than 20% in the top ten. As to time point: sample taken at primary tumor resection. Study outcomes and limitations: It was found that expanded intratumoral alpha and beta TCR counts tracked tumor mutation counts.

Their recognized antigens are unknown. The sequencing used lung tumor tissue, collected at surgery. The origin of the receptors is a male donor with early-stage non-small cell lung cancer.

Within the sample, this clonotype is medium-sized. The V and J genes are TRBV4-3 and TRBJ1-2; D is undetermined. V dropped 0 bases and J dropped 1 base, with 15 bases sitting between them. The germline gives CDR1 LGHNA, CDR2 YSLEER. The CDR3 sequence is 17 residues long. CDR3: CASSQDIITGSNYGYTF. CDR3 sequence (DNA): TGCGCCAGCAGCCAAGATATAATTACGGGCAGTAACTATGGCTACACCTTC.

This clonotype is labeled as medium-sized. V is TRBV5-4 and J is TRBJ2-2; TRBD1 matches 9 bases. There are 17 residues in the CDR3. J gave up 4 bases and V 4 bases, and 11 bases lay outside the gene matches. Germline assignment: CDR1 SGHNT and CDR2 YYREEE (reference sequence). CDR3 nucleotide sequence: TGTGCCAGCAGCCTTCTAGGGACAGGGAGGGGCACCGGGGAGCTGTTTTTT. As protein: CASSLLGTGRGTGELFF.

A remark on this clonotype: A much more abundant neighbour one base away suggests this may be a read error. No conserved phenylalanine or tryptophan is present at the end of the CDR3, so a read error is the likely explanation. This chain joins TRBV6-2 or TRBV6-3 and TRBJ1-6; D is uncertain. Germline CDR1 MNHEY, CDR2 SVGEGT. The CDR3 contains 15 residues. V lost 8 bases, J lost 0 bases, and 11 bases lay in between. Written as DNA, the CDR3 is TGTGCCAGCGTAACCGATGGCTCCTATAATTCACCCCTCCACTAT. Translated, it gives CASVTDGSYNSPLHY.

By share, this clonotype ranks as medium-sized (0.01 to 0.1%). J is TRBJ2-2 and V is TRBV11-2; a weak D match, TRBD1 (6 bases). The length of the CDR3 is 15 residues. Germline V gene lookup returns CDR1 SGHAT and CDR2 FQNNGV. The germline V and J ends were trimmed by 7 bases and 0 bases, with 12 bases remaining between them. This CDR3 is CASTPTGSNTGELFF. CDR3 nucleotides: TGTGCCAGCACCCCGACAGGATCGAACACCGGGGAGCTGTTTTTT.

This clonotype rates as medium-sized. V gene TRBV14 combines with J gene TRBJ1-5, with a tentative D call TRBD1 (6 bases). Germline CDR1 is SGHDN and CDR2 is FVKESK. Trimming took 0 bases from V and 0 from J, leaving 12 bases between them. The CDR3 is 17 residues long. CDR3 DNA: TGTGCCAGCAGCCAAGATAGACGGGACAATAGCAATCAGCCCCAGCATTTT. As protein: CASSQDRRDNSNQPQHF.

By share, this clonotype ranks as medium-sized (0.01 to 0.1%). V is TRBV20-1 and J is TRBJ1-6, with unresolved D. The V end was cut by 3 bases, the J end by 4 bases, with 19 bases between. This CDR3 region has 17 residues. Germline assignment: CDR1 DFQATT and CDR2 SNEGSKA (reference sequence). CDR3: CSARVGPDRLYNSPLHF. CDR3 DNA: TGCAGTGCTAGGGTCGGGCCCGACCGATTATATAATTCACCCCTCCACTTT.

This clonotype is medium-sized. The rearrangement uses TRBV30 and TRBJ1-1; D unresolved. V was clipped by 0 bases and J by 7 bases, with 12 bases between them. From germline, CDR1 is GTSNPN and CDR2 SVGIG (reference sequence). This CDR3 has 13 amino acids. CDR3 residues: CAWSVPMRIEAFF. As DNA, the CDR3 is TGTGCCTGGAGTGTACCGATGAGGATTGAAGCTTTCTTT.

This clonotype is termed medium-sized. J is TRBJ2-3 and V is TRBV7-6; no definite D call. V gave up 1 base and J gave up 4 bases, with 6 bases separating them. The CDR3 spans 13 residues. Per germline, CDR1 SGHVS and CDR2 FNYEAQ. CDR3 coding DNA: TGTGCCAGCAGCTTAGTTCGGGCAGATACGCAGTATTTT. As protein: CASSLVRADTQYF.

This clonotype is judged large (0.1 to 1%). The gene calls are TRBV29-1 and TRBJ1-2, with TRBD1 matching over 7 bases. J was trimmed by 4 bases and V by 1 base; bases with no gene match: 3. The CDR3 consists of 13 residues. Germline V gives CDR1 SQVTM, CDR2 ANQGSEA. CDR3 region: CSVEGTGAYGYTF. In DNA, the CDR3 is TGCAGCGTTGAAGGGACAGGTGCCTATGGCTACACCTTC.

Relative to its sample, this clonotype is medium-sized. This chain links TRBV29-1 with TRBJ2-3; TRBD2 agrees at 9 bases. Germline CDR1 is SQVTM and CDR2 is ANQGSEA. V gave up 5 bases and J gave up 8 bases; unmatched junction bases: 11. The CDR3 has 14 residues. The CDR3 loop reads CSVILAGNWVTQYF. In DNA form, the CDR3 reads TGCAGCGTTATCCTAGCGGGAAATTGGGTTACGCAGTATTTT.

In its sample, this clonotype ranks as large. The rearrangement uses TRBV5-1 and TRBJ2-7; the match to TRBD2 covers 11 bases. The germline CDR1 and CDR2 sequences are SGHRS and YFSETQ. There are 16 residues in the CDR3. V dropped 5 bases and J dropped 6; count of bases not matched to a gene: 13. The CDR3 coding sequence is TGCGCCAGCAGTACCTATAGCGGGAGGGTATCTGGCGAGCAGTACTTC. Amino acids: CASSTYSGRVSGEQYF. The full variable domain, its missing parts supplied by reference TRBV5-1 and TRBJ2-7, is KAGVTQTPRYLIKTRGQQVTLSCSPISGHRSVSWYQQTPGQGLQFLFEYFSETQRNKGNFPGRFSGRQFSNSRSEMNVSTLELGDSALYLCASSTYSGRVSGEQYFGPGTRLTVT.

V usage is TRBV5-1 and J usage is TRBJ2-3, with D perhaps TRBD1 (6 bases). The CDR3 contains 15 residues. Between the trimmed V and J ends, which lost 0 bases and 1 base, there was a span of 9 bases. The germline V gene has CDR1 SGHRS and CDR2 YFSETQ. CDR3 region: CASSLAQGRTDTQYF. CDR3 coding DNA: TGCGCCAGCAGCTTGGCACAGGGCCGCACAGATACGCAGTATTTT.

Sample share makes this clonotype medium-sized. V gene TRBV20-1 combines with J gene TRBJ2-7; 10 nucleotides align to TRBD2. J lost 7 bases, V lost 0 bases, and 9 bases had no gene match. Germline V gives CDR1 DFQATT, CDR2 SNEGSKA (reference sequence). The CDR3 length is 15 residues. The CDR3 DNA is TGCAGTGCTAGAGATAGGCTAGCGGGAGTAAGGGAGCAGTACTTC. Protein: CSARDRLAGVREQYF.